Listed below are T cell receptor beta chains from one sample, sequenced in a study of cytomegalovirus exposure and HLA in healthy donors. TCRdb keeps only in-frame clones here, not all; method: immunoSEQ multiplex PCR. Of fewer than 200,000 clones in the sample, about four fifths were seen once. Sequenced sample: PBMCs. The receptor set was obtained from a woman aged 50 to 60 in good health and CMV-seronegative. CDR3s include the opening cysteine and the closing phenylalanine or tryptophan. The D gene is left open where the match is weak. Size values are once, few and many counts, or a class for expanded clones, and some rows have none.

V: TRBV4-3; D: .; size: .; J: TRBJ2-1; DNA: TGCGCCAGCAGCCAAGAGGCCTCGATATTTAATGAGCAGTTCTTC; CDR3: CASSQEASIFNEQFF
V: TRBV12-5; D: .; size: .; J: TRBJ1-6; DNA: TGTGCTAGTGGTTCGGCCCAGATTCCAGGAAGTTCACCCCTCCACTTT; CDR3: CASGSAQIPGSSPLHF
V: TRBV4-1; D: TRBD2; size: few; J: TRBJ2-3; DNA: TGCGCCAGCACACCGGGGGGACGGATCCTTGATACGCAGTATTTT; CDR3: CASTPGGRILDTQYF
V: TRBV18; D: TRBD2; size: .; J: TRBJ2-1; DNA: TGTGCCAGCTCACCGGGACTAGTAGATTCCCATGAGCAGTTCTTC; CDR3: CASSPGLVDSHEQFF
V: TRBV7-9; D: TRBD1; size: .; J: TRBJ1-6; DNA: TGTGCCAGTTCCTCAGGGGGTCCGTCACCCCTCCACTTT; CDR3: CASSSGGPSPLHF
V: TRBV5-1; D: .; size: .; J: TRBJ1-3; DNA: TGCGCCAGCAGCCCTAGAAGCTCTGGAAACACCATATATTTT; CDR3: CASSPRSSGNTIYF
V: TRBV27; D: TRBD1; size: .; J: TRBJ1-5; DNA: TGTGCCAGCAGTCCAGGACAGGGACATCAGCCCCAGCATTTT; CDR3: CASSPGQGHQPQHF
V: TRBV10-1; D: .; size: .; J: TRBJ2-1; DNA: TGCGCCAGCAGTGAGTTTGGGAGAGGCTCCTACAATGAGCAGTTCTTC; CDR3: CASSEFGRGSYNEQFF
V: TRBV25-1; D: .; size: .; J: TRBJ1-4; DNA: TGTGCCAGCACCAACGGAGGAAAACTGTTTTTT; CDR3: CASTNGGKLFF
V: TRBV19; D: .; size: .; J: TRBJ2-1; DNA: TGTGCCAGTAGTGGTCTAGCAGATGAGCAGTTCTTC; CDR3: CASSGLADEQFF
V: TRBV6-6; D: .; size: .; J: TRBJ2-5; DNA: TGTGCCAGCAGTTACTCAATAGAAGAGACCCAGTACTTC; CDR3: CASSYSIEETQYF
V: TRBV6-5; D: .; size: .; J: TRBJ2-7; DNA: TGTGCCAGCAGTTTCCAACGGGACACCTCCTACGAGCAGTACTTC; CDR3: CASSFQRDTSYEQYF
V: TRBV7-2; D: TRBD2; size: .; J: TRBJ2-2; DNA: TGTGCCAGCAGCCGAGGACTAGCGGGGGGGAGAGGGGAGCTGTTTTTT; CDR3: CASSRGLAGGRGELFF
V: TRBV4-3; D: TRBD1; size: .; J: TRBJ1-2; DNA: TGCGCCAGCAGCCGGAGGGGGCGCGATGGCTACACCTTC; CDR3: CASSRRGRDGYTF